The 32 T cell receptor beta chains reported below all come from one sample, sequenced in a study of shared clonotypes between healthy human individuals (dated by TCRdb to about 2020). Libraries were made using the immunoSEQ multiplex PCR assay. As stored in TCRdb, this immuneACCESS dataset retains in-frame rearrangements with V and J assigned. A fraction of the clones does not appear; measured against another copy, unresolved V genes explain less than half of the discrepancy, and the remainder lacks a known reason. A total of about 980,000 clones appear in this sample, 76% of them only once. Together, the top ten hold approximately 1.5% of the sample. The sequenced material came from memory CD4+ T cells sorted from blood. The cell subset or site label, as the study defines it: CD45RA-negative fraction. These receptors came from a man aged 18-30 years in good health.

The chain uses TRBV6-6 and TRBJ2-4; 9 nucleotides agree with TRBD1. Trimming removed 6 bases from V and 9 bases from J; junction bases left unmatched: 12. The CDR3 has 15 amino acids. Germline values: CDR1 MNHNY, CDR2 SVGAGI (reference sequence). The CDR3 spells CASRDIGQGQGIQYF. The DNA of the CDR3 is TGTGCCAGCAGAGACATAGGACAGGGGCAAGGCATTCAGTACTTC.

The gene calls are TRBV6-5 and TRBJ2-7; TRBD2 aligns across 7 bases. The germline V gene encodes CDR1 MNHEY and CDR2 SVGAGI. Unmatched junction bases numbered 7, after V lost 8 bases and J lost 3 bases. The CDR3 is made up of 13 amino acids. CDR3 region: CASGAGGSYEQYF. The CDR3, as DNA: TGTGCCAGCGGGGCCGGGGGGAGCTACGAGCAGTACTTC.

V gene TRBV7-3 combines with J gene TRBJ2-1; 11 bases are a match to TRBD2. CDR3 length: 17 amino acids. Germline lookup yields CDR1 SGHTA and CDR2 FQGTGA. V dropped 5 bases and J dropped 5; count of bases not matched to a gene: 11. This CDR3 is CASSPSGGTSTDNEQFF. CDR3 DNA sequence: TGTGCCAGCAGCCCTAGCGGGGGGACCTCGACAGACAATGAGCAGTTCTTC.

This chain uses TRBV18 with TRBJ2-7; TRBD1 is a possible D gene (5 bases). Germline V lookup: CDR1 KGHSH, CDR2 LQKENI. V was clipped by 3 bases and J by 0 bases, with 9 bases between them. This CDR3 has 14 residues. DNA for the CDR3: TGTGCCAGCTCACCCGCAGGGCACTCCTACGAGCAGTACTTC. Translated: CASSPAGHSYEQYF.

V is TRBV7-2 and J is TRBJ2-2, with 10 nucleotides matching TRBD1. CDR1 and CDR2 from the germline V gene are SGHTA and FQGNSA. This CDR3 region has 17 residues. The V gene end was trimmed by 3 bases and the J gene end by 1 base; junction bases not matched to a gene: 5. The CDR3 sequence: CASSFRWTGGNTGELFF. The CDR3 DNA is TGTGCCAGCAGCTTTCGATGGACAGGGGGGAACACCGGGGAGCTGTTTTTT.

This clone was recorded a few times. This chain connects TRBV14 to TRBJ1-1, with D unresolved. The CDR3 has 15 amino acids. CDR1 and CDR2 from the germline V gene are SGHDN and FVKESK. V lost 4 bases to trimming and J lost 8 bases, with 20 bases between them. CDR3: CASSPRVGMRWEAFF. Here the CDR3 DNA reads TGTGCCAGCAGCCCTCGTGTTGGGATGAGGTGGGAAGCTTTCTTT.

The chain recombines TRBV18 with TRBJ2-7; D gene unclear. The V gene lost 3 bases and the J gene lost 0 bases, with 12 bases spanning the gap. The CDR3 totals 15 residues. CDR1 and CDR2 from the germline V gene are KGHSH and LQKENI. CDR3 DNA sequence: TGTGCCAGCTCACCTCCCGGATCCCTCTCCTACGAGCAGTACTTC. Translated: CASSPPGSLSYEQYF.

The J gene is TRBJ2-5, the V gene TRBV7-9; 8 nucleotides line up with TRBD1. Losses at the gene ends were 1 base for V and 2 bases for J; bases not matched to a gene: 12. The CDR3 has 18 residues. Germline CDR1 and CDR2: SEHNR and FQNEAQ (reference sequence). The CDR3 nucleotides are TGTGCCAGCAGCTTAGGTCGCGGGGCAGGGGGCTCACAAGAGACCCAGTACTTC. Translation: CASSLGRGAGGSQETQYF. Together with reference TRBV7-9 and TRBJ2-5, the CDR3 gives the full variable domain: DTGVSQNPRHKITKRGQNVTFRCDPISEHNRLYWYRQTLGQGPEFLTYFQNEAQLEKSRLLSDRFSAERPKGSFSTLEIQRTEQGDSAMYLCASSLGRGAGGSQETQYFGPGTRLLVL.

This sequence joins TRBV11-3 and TRBJ2-3; D uncertain. CDR1 SGHNT and CDR2 YENEEA come from the germline V gene. Trimming shortened V by 5 bases and J by 6 bases, and 9 bases separated the two germline ends. The CDR3 is 12 residues long. The CDR3 coding sequence is TGTGCCAGCAGCCTCCATGGGGATACGCAGTATTTT. Residues: CASSLHGDTQYF.

The chain has TRBV28 and TRBJ1-5; D possibly corresponds to TRBD1 (5 bases). The CDR3 covers 15 residues. Per the germline V gene, CDR1 is MDHEN and CDR2 is SYDVKM. V was pared by 4 bases and J by 0 bases, with 10 bases between. The CDR3 coding sequence is TGTGCCAGCAGTTCCAGGGTTTATAGCAATCAGCCCCAGCATTTT. This codes for CASSSRVYSNQPQHF. Drawing the rest from reference TRBV28 and TRBJ1-5, the complete variable domain is DVKVTQSSRYLVKRTGEKVFLECVQDMDHENMFWYRQDPGLGLRLIYFSYDVKMKEKGDIPEGYSVSREKKERFSLILESASTNQTSMYLCASSSRVYSNQPQHFGDGTRLSIL.

The J gene is TRBJ2-7, the V gene TRBV5-6; TRBD1 matches 9 bases. The CDR3 has 16 amino acids. Losses at the gene ends were 3 bases for V and 0 bases for J; bases not matched to a gene: 7. Germline V gene lookup returns CDR1 SGHDT and CDR2 YYEEEE. CDR3 coding DNA: TGTGCCAGCAGCTCAGGGACAGGGAAGCGCTCCTACGAGCAGTACTTC. Translated, it gives CASSSGTGKRSYEQYF.

V is TRBV7-3 and J is TRBJ2-5, with D possibly being TRBD1 (6 bases). The CDR3 extends over 15 amino acids. The V and J ends lost 5 bases and 5 bases respectively, with 18 bases between them. CDR1 SGHTA and CDR2 FQGTGA come from the germline V gene. The CDR3 region has the DNA TGTGCCAGCAGCCCTGCTTCCGGGACACATGAGACCCAGTACTTC. As protein: CASSPASGTHETQYF.

The V call is TRBV18, the J call TRBJ1-5; D is unclear. The length of the CDR3 is 17 residues. In germline, CDR1 is KGHSH, CDR2 LQKENI. The V gene lost 0 bases and the J gene lost 2 bases, with 14 bases spanning the gap. The DNA of the CDR3 is TGTGCCAGCTCACCACCCTCGACACCCAAGGGCAATCAGCCCCAGCATTTT. This sequence encodes CASSPPSTPKGNQPQHF.

V is TRBV5-5 and J is TRBJ1-4, with unresolved D. CDR3 length: 15 residues. Trimming removed 0 bases from V and 0 bases from J, with 6 bases in between. CDR1 is SGHKS, CDR2 YYEKEE, per germline (reference sequence). DNA of the CDR3: TGTGCCAGCAGCTTGGATGGGACAACTAATGAAAAACTGTTTTTT. It encodes CASSLDGTTNEKLFF. The full variable domain, with the rest looked up from reference TRBV5-5 and TRBJ1-4, is DAGVTQSPTHLIKTRGQQVTLRCSPISGHKSVSWYQQVLGQGPQFIFQYYEKEERGRGNFPDRFSARQFPNYSSELNVNALLLGDSALYLCASSLDGTTNEKLFFGSGTQLSVL.

A note on this clone: This specimen includes other DNA sequences encoding the same CDR3. The chain joins TRBV28 to TRBJ1-2, with 8 bases matching TRBD1. Trimming at V came to 2 bases and at J to 2 bases, leaving 4 bases not matched to a gene. There are 15 residues in the CDR3. Germline CDR1 MDHEN, CDR2 SYDVKM. As DNA, the CDR3 is TGTGCCAGCAGTTTACCCGGGACAGGAAACTATGGCTACACCTTC. Translation gives CASSLPGTGNYGYTF.

This clone came up a few times. The chain couples TRBV10-1 to TRBJ1-1; 8 bases agree with TRBD1. The CDR3 contains 13 residues. CDR1 and CDR2 from the germline V gene are WNHNN and SYGVQD (reference sequence). CDR3 in amino acids: CATRQGTNTEAFF. CDR3 coding DNA: TGCGCGACCCGACAGGGGACGAACACTGAAGCTTTCTTT.

This chain uses TRBV7-2 with TRBJ2-3, with D uncertain. Germline V lookup: CDR1 SGHTA, CDR2 FQGNSA. CDR3 length equals 17 residues. V lost 5 bases and J 0 bases, leaving 18 bases between the germline ends. This chain's CDR3 is CASSRGPQISSTDTQYF. CDR3 DNA sequence: TGTGCCAGCAGCCGCGGACCCCAAATTTCTAGCACAGATACGCAGTATTTT.

V is TRBV19 and J is TRBJ1-1; TRBD1 aligns across 9 bases. Unmatched junction bases numbered 4, after V lost 10 bases and J lost 1 base. The CDR3 totals 13 residues. Germline values: CDR1 LNHDA, CDR2 SQIVND (reference sequence). The CDR3 spells CATWGQGNTEAFF. The CDR3 DNA reads as TGTGCCACCTGGGGACAGGGGAACACTGAAGCTTTCTTT.

The J gene is TRBJ1-1, the V gene TRBV7-9; D remains ambiguous. Germline CDR1 is SEHNR and CDR2 is FQNEAQ (reference sequence). V lost 5 bases to trimming and J lost 0 bases, with 7 bases between them. This CDR3 has 13 residues. The CDR3 here is CASSPPVNTEAFF. The CDR3 DNA reads TGTGCCAGCAGCCCGCCAGTGAACACTGAAGCTTTCTTT.

The rearrangement joins TRBV5-4 to TRBJ2-5, with 11 bases fitting TRBD2. V gave up 0 bases and J gave up 5 bases; unmatched junction bases: 3. This CDR3 is 15 amino acids long. Germline V gene sequence: CDR1 SGHNT, CDR2 YYREEE (reference sequence). CDR3 in DNA: TGTGCCAGCAGCTTGGGTAGCGGGGGGGCTGAGACCCAGTACTTC. It translates to CASSLGSGGAETQYF.

The rearrangement uses TRBV18 and TRBJ2-5; 10 bases line up with TRBD2. The CDR3 runs 16 residues. V trimming: 0 bases; J trimming: 2 bases; junction bases outside the gene matches: 3. Per the germline V gene, CDR1 is KGHSH and CDR2 is LQKENI. The CDR3 DNA reads as TGTGCCAGCTCACCACCTAGCGGGGGGACGCAAGAGACCCAGTACTTC. Translating it yields CASSPPSGGTQETQYF.

This chain links TRBV4-2 with TRBJ1-2; D gene ambiguous. This CDR3 comprises 13 residues. V was clipped by 4 bases and J by 6 bases, with 12 bases between them. Germline CDR1 LGHNA, CDR2 YNFKEQ. The CDR3 nucleotides read TGTGCCAGCAGCCTCGAGGGCGGGAATGGCTACACCTTC. It codes for CASSLEGGNGYTF.

The chain couples TRBV2 to TRBJ2-4; unclear D gene. The ends were cut back, 4 bases at V and 4 bases at J, with 8 bases in the middle. This CDR3 has 13 residues. Germline V lookup: CDR1 SNHLY, CDR2 FYNNEI. This CDR3 reads CASSGPVKNIQYF. In DNA form, the CDR3 reads TGTGCCAGCAGTGGGCCCGTAAAAAACATTCAGTACTTC.

The CDR3 protein is CASSSSNRGTEAFF. DNA of the CDR3: TGTGCCAGCAGCTCATCAAACAGGGGCACTGAAGCTTTCTTT. The rearrangement uses TRBV7-2 and TRBJ1-1; 7 bases fit TRBD1. The germline gives CDR1 SGHTA, CDR2 FQGNSA. The CDR3 extends over 14 amino acids. Trimming removed 4 bases from V and 4 bases from J; junction bases left unmatched: 6. Combining the CDR3 with reference TRBV7-2 and TRBJ1-1 gives the whole variable domain GAGVSQSPSNKVTEKGKDVELRCDPISGHTALYWYRQSLGQGLEFLIYFQGNSAPDKSGLPSDRFSAERTGGSVSTLTIQRTQQEDSAVYLCASSSSNRGTEAFFGQGTRLTVV.

The chain uses TRBV7-2 and TRBJ1-1; the D is unclear. V was trimmed by 1 base and J by 4 bases, leaving 7 bases between them. The CDR3 covers 13 residues. Germline CDR1 SGHTA, CDR2 FQGNSA. CDR3 in amino acids: CASSLVFATEAFF. In nucleotides, the CDR3 is TGTGCCAGCAGCTTAGTCTTCGCCACTGAAGCTTTCTTT.

A word on this clone: It may be a read error: a sequence one base away is much more abundant. The V and J genes are TRBV5-1 and TRBJ1-1; no definite D call. The CDR3 loop spans 13 amino acids. In germline, CDR1 is SGHRS, CDR2 YFSETQ. V was trimmed by 0 bases and J by 3 bases, leaving 6 bases between them. The CDR3 region has the DNA TGCGCCAGCAGCTTGGTGTGGGACACTGAAGCTTTCTTT. It is translated as CASSLVWDTEAFF.

The V call is TRBV9, the J call TRBJ2-5; D may be TRBD1 or TRBD2 (5 bases each). Germline values: CDR1 SGDLS, CDR2 YYNGEE. V was clipped by 3 bases and J by 2 bases, with 14 bases between them. The CDR3 runs to 15 residues. CDR3 amino acids: CASSARDRQQETQYF. The CDR3 nucleotides are TGTGCCAGCAGCGCCCGGGACCGACAACAAGAGACCCAGTACTTC.

This clone was recorded a few times. V usage is TRBV7-6 and J usage is TRBJ1-6; 11 bases align to TRBD1. V dropped 6 bases and J dropped 7; count of bases not matched to a gene: 5. The CDR3 is made up of 15 amino acids. CDR1 and CDR2 from the germline V gene are SGHVS and FNYEAQ. CDR3 DNA sequence: TGTGCCAGCAGGGGCGGACAGGGGGCGAATTCACCCCTCCACTTT. It encodes CASRGGQGANSPLHF.

The J gene is TRBJ2-5, the V gene TRBV7-2, with D unclear. Germline V gene data show CDR1 as SGHTA and CDR2 as FQGNSA. The CDR3 contains 14 residues. Trimming removed 1 base at V and 8 bases at J, with 14 bases between. CDR3 bases: TGTGCCAGCAGCTTAGAGAGGTTAACCCCAACCCAGTACTTC. It specifies CASSLERLTPTQYF. The whole variable domain, filled in from reference TRBV7-2 and TRBJ2-5, reads GAGVSQSPSNKVTEKGKDVELRCDPISGHTALYWYRQSLGQGLEFLIYFQGNSAPDKSGLPSDRFSAERTGGSVSTLTIQRTQQEDSAVYLCASSLERLTPTQYFGPGTRLLVL.

The chain uses TRBV27 and TRBJ2-3; 7 bases line up with TRBD2. The CDR3 consists of 15 residues. Germline lookup yields CDR1 MNHEY and CDR2 SMNVEV (reference sequence). V was clipped by 2 bases and J by 6 bases; unmatched bases: 8. DNA for the CDR3: TGTGCCAGCAGTTTAGGCCCGGGACTAACGGATACGCAGTATTTT. It encodes CASSLGPGLTDTQYF.

The chain couples TRBV18 to TRBJ2-7; 11 bases are shared with TRBD1. Germline CDR1 reads KGHSH; CDR2 reads LQKENI. J was trimmed by 13 bases and V by 0 bases; bases with no gene match: 11. The CDR3 runs to 15 residues. In nucleotides, the CDR3 is TGTGCCAGCTCACCACCGATTTGGACAGGGGGCGCACAATACTTC. Its protein is CASSPPIWTGGAQYF.

CDR3: CASSFQGTANYGYTF. CDR3 DNA sequence: TGCGCCAGCAGCTTTCAAGGGACTGCCAACTATGGCTACACCTTC. The chain employs TRBV5-1 and TRBJ1-2; maybe TRBD1 (5 bases). V was pared by 2 bases and J by 2 bases, with 13 bases between. The CDR3 extends over 15 amino acids. Germline V gene sequence: CDR1 SGHRS, CDR2 YFSETQ.